The next 14 T cell receptor beta chains were all read from a single sample in a study of T cells in Graves' hyperthyroidism and ophthalmopathy. TCR beta CDR3 regions were amplified from RNA transcripts. Carried out on the TCR CDR3, a first-round RT-PCR used the HTBI primer set. MiXCR was run by TCRdb on the multiplex PCR reads, yielding one entry per CDR3 protein. Of around 800,000 distinct CDR3 sequences listed, 38% are singletons. The source material was blood. The origin of the receptors is a man younger than 35 with Graves' hyperthyroidism.

This clonotype has at least ten counts. The CDR3 DNA reads as TGTGCCAGTGAATTCGGGACAGGATATGGCTACACCTTC. Translated, it gives CASEFGTGYGYTF. This sequence joins TRBV19 and TRBJ1-2, with TRBD1 identical over 8 bases. V trimming: 8 bases; J trimming: 5 bases; junction bases outside the gene matches: 7. The CDR3 contains 13 residues. CDR1 and CDR2 from the germline V gene are LNHDA and SQIVND (reference sequence).

This rearrangement joins TRBV12-5 to TRBJ2-5; D tentatively reads TRBD1 or TRBD2 (6 bases each). Germline CDR1 is LGHNT and CDR2 is FRNRAP. The CDR3 has 13 residues. CDR3 DNA: TGTGCCGGCAGGCCTCCGGGGGCCGAGACCCAGTACTTC. Translation: CAGRPPGAETQYF. The full variable domain, its missing parts supplied by reference TRBV12-5 and TRBJ2-5, is DARVTQTPRHKVTEMGQEVTMRCQPILGHNTVFWYRQTMMQGLELLAYFRNRAPLDDSGMPKDRFSAEMPDATLATLKIQPSEPRDSAVYFCAGRPPGAETQYFGPGTRLLVL.

The chain couples TRBV14 to TRBJ1-1; D unclear. The germline V gene encodes CDR1 SGHDN and CDR2 FVKESK. This CDR3 spans 12 amino acids. The V gene lost 4 bases and the J gene lost 7 bases, with 10 bases spanning the gap. In DNA form, the CDR3 reads TGTGCCAGCAGCCCCTCGGGAGTTGAAGCTTTCTTT. It translates to CASSPSGVEAFF.

The chain carries TRBV5-1 and TRBJ1-1; TRBD1 agrees at 12 bases. In germline, CDR1 is SGHRS, CDR2 YFSETQ. The CDR3 is 17 residues long. V lost 1 base, J lost 1 base, and 5 bases stayed unmatched. CDR3 coding DNA: TGCGCCAGCAGCTTGATTGGGACAGGGGGCCCGAACACTGAAGCTTTCTTT. Translating it yields CASSLIGTGGPNTEAFF.

This clonotype was counted between two and nine times. The rearrangement uses TRBV9 and TRBJ2-2; 7 bases are a match to TRBD1. This CDR3 contains 14 residues. V was pared by 3 bases and J by 6 bases, with 5 bases of the junction left unmatched. Germline CDR1 and CDR2: SGDLS and YYNGEE. The CDR3 sequence: CASSGQGGAGELFF. CDR3 sequence (DNA): TGTGCCAGCAGCGGACAGGGCGGCGCCGGGGAGCTGTTTTTT.

This clonotype was detected many times. The chain couples TRBV12-3 or TRBV12-4 to TRBJ1-5, with 8 bases that match TRBD1. Losses at the gene ends were 7 bases for V and 3 bases for J; bases not matched to a gene: 5. This CDR3 is 14 amino acids long. CDR3: CASTVDRANQPQHF. The DNA for the CDR3 is TGTGCCAGCACCGTGGACAGGGCCAATCAGCCCCAGCATTTT.

This clonotype showed up just a few times. The chain links TRBV12-3 or TRBV12-4 to TRBJ1-5; TRBD1 aligns across 7 bases. The CDR3 loop spans 16 amino acids. V lost 6 bases and J lost 7; bases outside the gene matches: 15. The CDR3 nucleotides read TGTGCCAGCAGCCTAGGGGGCAGGGGATTAGGGCAGCCCCAGCATTTT. Translating gives CASSLGGRGLGQPQHF.

The chain is built from TRBV20-1 and TRBJ2-5, with TRBD2 as a possible D gene (5 bases). Germline CDR1 is DFQATT and CDR2 is SNEGSKA (reference sequence). The CDR3 runs to 14 residues. Trimming shortened V by 5 bases and J by 1 base, and 14 bases separated the two germline ends. CDR3 DNA: TGCAGTGCTCTGGGCCAGCGGAGCCAAGAGACCCAGTACTTC. This gives the protein CSALGQRSQETQYF.

The chain joins TRBV20-1 to TRBJ2-7; D is unresolved. Per germline, CDR1 DFQATT and CDR2 SNEGSKA (reference sequence). Trimming took 2 bases from V and 0 from J, leaving 11 bases between them. This CDR3 has 14 amino acids. The CDR3 protein is CSARSNGGSYEQYF. For the CDR3, the DNA is TGCAGTGCTAGATCCAACGGCGGCTCCTACGAGCAGTACTTC.

The V and J genes are TRBV25-1 and TRBJ2-7; 14 bases map to TRBD2. V lost 6 bases and J lost 4; bases outside the gene matches: 14. The CDR3 length is 18 residues. CDR1 and CDR2 (germline): MGHDK, SYGVNS. The DNA for the CDR3 is TGTGCCAGCAGCAATCCGGGACTAGCGGGAGACGGCGTATACGAGCAGTACTTC. This translates into CASSNPGLAGDGVYEQYF.

The chain recombines TRBV6-5 with TRBJ1-6; no definite D call. Germline values: CDR1 MNHEY, CDR2 SVGAGI. The CDR3 spans 13 residues. V gave up 0 bases and J gave up 8 bases, with 5 bases separating them. CDR3 amino acids: CASSYSTDSPLHF. In DNA, the CDR3 is TGTGCCAGCAGTTACTCTACAGATTCACCCCTCCACTTT.

The chain uses TRBV9 and TRBJ2-7; possibly TRBD2 for D (5 bases). Germline V gene sequence: CDR1 SGDLS, CDR2 YYNGEE. V lost 0 bases and J lost 3, with 13 bases in between. CDR3 size: 15 residues. CDR3 DNA: TGTGCCAGCAGCGTAGACAGCACCGGGATCTACGAGCAGTACTTC. The encoded protein is CASSVDSTGIYEQYF.

This clonotype was seen a few times. The chain couples TRBV5-6 to TRBJ1-4; D possibly corresponds to TRBD1 (5 bases). This CDR3 has 15 residues. Germline V gene lookup returns CDR1 SGHDT and CDR2 YYEEEE. V was pared by 2 bases and J by 4 bases, with 12 bases between. The CDR3 is CASSFSGGFNEKLFF. The CDR3 coding sequence is TGTGCCAGCAGCTTCTCCGGGGGGTTTAATGAAAAACTGTTTTTT.

Points on this clonotype: This may be a read error: a much more frequent sequence differs by one nucleotide. Here the CDR3 DNA reads TGCAACGGGATGGGGGAGAGGAACGAGCAGTACTTC. Translating it yields CNGMGERNEQYF. The chain has TRBV29-1 and TRBJ2-7, with D perhaps matching TRBD1 or TRBD2 (5 bases each). The CDR3 contains 12 residues. Germline CDR1 is SQVTM and CDR2 is ANQGSEA.